One and the same sample provided the 14 T cell receptor beta chains below, sequenced in a study of cytomegalovirus exposure and HLA in healthy donors. This PCR relied on a set of 60 Vbeta primers and 13 Jbeta primers. Method: immunoSEQ multiplex PCR; TCRdb's copy keeps in-frame clones and lacks some. The table records roughly 190,000 clones, 70% to 75% of them present only once. Material: PBMCs. These receptors came from a man aged 25-40 years in good health and CMV-seropositive.

This chain links TRBV19 with TRBJ2-3; TRBD1 agrees at 9 bases. The CDR3 runs to 16 residues. V shed 4 bases, J shed 6 bases, and the junction held 11 bases outside the gene matches. Germline CDR1 is LNHDA and CDR2 is SQIVND (reference sequence). In DNA form, the CDR3 reads TGTGCCAGTAGTAGAAAGGACAGGGGCCTTGGGGATACGCAGTATTTT. This translates into CASSRKDRGLGDTQYF.

The chain uses TRBV30 and TRBJ1-2; 11 nucleotides align to TRBD1. Germline lookup yields CDR1 GTSNPN and CDR2 SVGIG (reference sequence). There are 12 residues in the CDR3. J lost 7 bases, V lost 5 bases, and 3 bases had no gene match. In nucleotides, the CDR3 is TGTGCCTGGGGACAGGGGGCTGGTGGCTACACCTTC. It encodes CAWGQGAGGYTF.

The chain couples TRBV2 to TRBJ1-1; 7 nucleotides match TRBD1. V was pared by 6 bases and J by 3 bases, with 19 bases of the junction left unmatched. Germline V gives CDR1 SNHLY, CDR2 FYNNEI. CDR3 length: 18 amino acids. The CDR3 DNA follows: TGTGCCAGCAGGAAACGACAGGGCCTACTATCCGGCGACACTGAAGCTTTCTTT. Its translation: CASRKRQGLLSGDTEAFF.

The V gene is TRBV28, the J gene TRBJ1-2; possibly TRBD1 for D (5 bases). With 4 bases removed from V and 8 bases from J, the gap between germline ends came to 11 bases. The germline CDR1 and CDR2 sequences are MDHEN and SYDVKM. This CDR3 comprises 12 residues. CDR3 nucleotides: TGTGCCAGCAGTTCCAGGGTGTACGGCTACACCTTC. This sequence encodes CASSSRVYGYTF.

V usage is TRBV6-1 and J usage is TRBJ1-3, with D maybe TRBD1 (5 bases). The CDR3 is 15 residues long. The germline V gene has CDR1 MNHNS and CDR2 SASEGT. Trimming removed 2 bases from V and 0 bases from J, with 8 bases in between. The CDR3 is CASSEQGRSGNTIYF. CDR3 bases: TGTGCCAGCAGTGAACAGGGTCGCTCTGGAAACACCATATATTTT.

The rearrangement joins TRBV7-2 to TRBJ1-1; D remains ambiguous. Germline CDR1 reads SGHTA; CDR2 reads FQGNSA. The V end was cut by 1 base, the J end by 8 bases, with 14 bases between. This CDR3 comprises 14 residues. CDR3 bases: TGTGCCAGCAGCTTAGGTAGCACGACTTTGGAAGCTTTCTTT. Its translation is CASSLGSTTLEAFF.

The chain recombines TRBV7-3 with TRBJ2-3; 9 positions agree with TRBD2. Unmatched junction bases numbered 10, after V lost 5 bases and J lost 7 bases. Germline V gives CDR1 SGHTA, CDR2 FQGTGA. The CDR3 runs 15 residues. CDR3 nucleotides: TGTGCCAGCAGCCAATCTAGCGGGGCCCTCCATACGCAGTATTTT. It yields the protein CASSQSSGALHTQYF. The full variable domain, its missing parts supplied by reference TRBV7-3 and TRBJ2-3, is GAGVSQTPSNKVTEKGKYVELRCDPISGHTALYWYRQSLGQGPEFLIYFQGTGAADDSGLPNDRFFAVRPEGSVSTLKIQRTERGDSAVYLCASSQSSGALHTQYFGPGTRLTVL.

This clone was found once. The rearrangement links TRBV7-9 to TRBJ2-2, with D tentatively TRBD1 (6 bases). This CDR3 spans 14 amino acids. CDR1 and CDR2 (germline): SEHNR, FQNEAQ (reference sequence). V lost 3 bases, J lost 6 bases, and 11 bases lay in between. CDR3 amino acids: CASSFRGASGELFF. Written as DNA, the CDR3 is TGTGCCAGCAGCTTCAGGGGTGCGTCCGGGGAGCTGTTTTTT.

The V gene is TRBV9, the J gene TRBJ2-2; weak D call: TRBD1 (5 bases). Looked up from germline, CDR1 is SGDLS and CDR2 is YYNGEE. The CDR3 sequence is 14 residues long. Trimming stripped 4 bases from V and 3 bases from J, with 10 bases between. The CDR3 nucleotides read TGTGCCAGCAGCTCAGACAGCGACACCGGGGAGCTGTTTTTT. It yields the protein CASSSDSDTGELFF.

The rearrangement links TRBV7-3 to TRBJ2-2; 9 bases map to TRBD2. The CDR3 is 18 residues long. Germline V gene data show CDR1 as SGHTA and CDR2 as FQGTGA. V dropped 5 bases and J dropped 0; count of bases not matched to a gene: 10. CDR3 bases: TGTGCCAGCAGCCCCAGGGCGGCTAGCGGGACGAACACCGGGGAGCTGTTTTTT. This translates into CASSPRAASGTNTGELFF.

There are a few counts of this clone. V usage is TRBV4-2 and J usage is TRBJ2-5; 12 bases are shared with TRBD2. The J call may be incorrect, as the DNA end agrees better with TRBJ2-7. The CDR3 sequence is 17 residues long. Germline loops: CDR1 LGHNA, CDR2 YNFKEQ. CDR3 loop: CASSQGGLAGPSYEQYF. Here the CDR3 DNA reads TGTGCCAGCAGCCAAGGCGGACTAGCGGGACCCTCCTACGAGCAGTACTTC.

This chain connects TRBV19 to TRBJ2-4; D is unresolved. Germline lookup yields CDR1 LNHDA and CDR2 SQIVND (reference sequence). V was pared by 0 bases and J by 3 bases, with 12 bases between. This CDR3 has 16 residues. In nucleotides, the CDR3 is TGTGCCAGTAGTATAGAGTCCCAGGTTGGCAAAAACATTCAGTACTTC. Amino acids: CASSIESQVGKNIQYF.

CDR3 residues: CASSSTSGANNEQFF. CDR3 DNA sequence: TGTGCCAGCAGTTCCACTAGCGGGGCCAACAATGAGCAGTTCTTC. V is TRBV5-4 and J is TRBJ2-1; 10 positions match TRBD2. V was pared by 5 bases and J by 5 bases, with 7 bases of the junction left unmatched. The CDR3 has 15 amino acids. CDR1 is SGHNT, CDR2 YYREEE, per germline (reference sequence).

The chain carries TRBV7-9 and TRBJ2-1; D perhaps matches TRBD2 (6 bases). Trimming removed 2 bases at V and 9 bases at J, with 11 bases between. The CDR3 contains 13 residues. Germline V gives CDR1 SEHNR, CDR2 FQNEAQ (reference sequence). DNA for the CDR3: TGTGCCAGCAGCTTATTGGAGGGTACTGAGCAGTTCTTC. Translation: CASSLLEGTEQFF.